The 31 T cell receptor beta chains listed next were all sequenced from one sample in a study of response to subunit inactivated influenza vaccine. MiXCR, run by TCRdb on the RT-PCR reads, gives a single entry per CDR3 protein. Among roughly 650,000 distinct CDR3 sequences listed, less than 20% were seen once. The sequences come from PBMCs from blood, collected about 12 days after vaccination. The receptors originated from a man over 45 who received an inactivated influenza vaccine.

V usage is TRBV20-1 and J usage is TRBJ2-1; possibly TRBD2 for D (7 bases). Germline V gene data show CDR1 as DFQATT and CDR2 as SNEGSKA (reference sequence). The V end lost 3 bases, the J end lost 9 bases, and 12 bases lay between the germline ends. The CDR3 totals 12 residues. CDR3 loop: CSASGGAREQFF. CDR3 sequence (DNA): TGCAGTGCTAGTGGGGGGGCGCGTGAGCAGTTCTTC.

The chain uses TRBV4-3 and TRBJ2-5; possible D gene TRBD2, 6 bases. V dropped 1 base and J dropped 1 base, with 16 bases sitting between them. The CDR3 contains 17 residues. Germline V gene lookup returns CDR1 LGHNA and CDR2 YSLEER. The CDR3 here is CASSQGARLAAQETQYF. The CDR3 coding sequence is TGCGCCAGCAGCCAAGGGGCAAGGTTAGCGGCCCAAGAGACCCAGTACTTC.

This chain joins TRBV6-1 and TRBJ2-3; D ambiguous. This CDR3 is built from 13 residues. V was cut by 8 bases and J by 1 base, with 10 bases left in between. Germline CDR1 and CDR2: MNHNS and SASEGT. The CDR3 spells CASRKSGTDTQYF. The CDR3 region has the DNA TGTGCCAGCCGGAAGAGCGGCACAGATACGCAGTATTTT.

This clonotype was observed a handful of times. The chain has TRBV20-1 and TRBJ1-4; D remains ambiguous. Germline assignment: CDR1 DFQATT and CDR2 SNEGSKA (reference sequence). The CDR3 is 13 residues long. Deletions cut 3 bases from V and 0 bases from J, with 5 bases between. The DNA for the CDR3 is TGCAGTGCTAGCGCTGCAACTAATGAAAAACTGTTTTTT. It encodes CSASAATNEKLFF.

The chain uses TRBV29-1 and TRBJ2-3; no definite D call. This CDR3 has 11 residues. CDR1 and CDR2 (germline): SQVTM, ANQGSEA. V lost 6 bases and J 2 bases, leaving 6 bases between the germline ends. CDR3 nucleotide sequence: TGCAGCGTGGGATTCACAGATACGCAGTATTTT. It yields the protein CSVGFTDTQYF.

This clonotype appeared many times. The chain has TRBV10-3 and TRBJ2-5; D not resolved. The CDR3 is made up of 12 amino acids. V dropped 2 bases and J dropped 4 bases, with 5 bases sitting between them. Germline assignment: CDR1 ENHRY and CDR2 SYGVKD. Here the CDR3 reads CAISETGETQYF. The DNA of the CDR3 is TGTGCCATCAGTGAGACGGGAGAGACCCAGTACTTC.

The sample holds many counts of this clonotype. The rearrangement joins TRBV12-3 or TRBV12-4 to TRBJ1-1, with D unclear. The CDR3 has 14 residues. Trimming cost V 6 bases and J 1 base, with 12 bases left between them. CDR3 residues: CASSLELGNTEAFF. In DNA form, the CDR3 reads TGTGCCAGCAGCCTAGAGTTGGGGAACACTGAAGCTTTCTTT.

The chain employs TRBV5-1 and TRBJ2-5; D possibly corresponds to TRBD2 (6 bases). The V and J ends lost 6 bases and 3 bases respectively, with 21 bases between them. The CDR3 runs 16 residues. Germline V gene sequence: CDR1 SGHRS, CDR2 YFSETQ. In DNA form, the CDR3 reads TGCGCCAGCACCCTGACCTGGCGGGGAAATAAAGAGACCCAGTACTTC. Translation: CASTLTWRGNKETQYF.

This clonotype was seen a few times. The chain employs TRBV21-1 and TRBJ1-6; TRBD1 is the table's D call and was not checked against the DNA. TRBV21-1 is recorded as a pseudogene. The CDR3 is made up of 18 amino acids. CDR3: CASSPRDGTLQDNSPLHF. CDR3 DNA sequence: TGTGCCAGCAGCCCCCGGGACGGGACTCTTCAGGATAATTCACCCCTCCACTTT.

This clonotype was seen more than once but under ten times. The chain is built from TRBV12-3 or TRBV12-4 and TRBJ2-7, with 12 bases aligning to TRBD1. CDR3 length: 15 amino acids. After removal of 6 bases from V and 4 bases from J, the junction contained 7 bases not matched to a gene. The CDR3 coding sequence is TGTGCCAGCAGCAACCGGGACAGGGGGCGTTACGAGCAGTACTTC. This encodes CASSNRDRGRYEQYF.

With regard to this clonotype: A much larger clone lies a single base off, so this may be a read error. This chain connects TRBV29-1 to TRBJ2-2; the D gene could be TRBD1 or TRBD2 (5 bases each). Germline CDR1 reads SQVTM; CDR2 reads ANQGSEA. The CDR3 totals 14 residues. CDR3 residues: CSVEAGRNTGDLFF. The CDR3 bases are TGCAGCGTTGAAGCGGGACGGAACACCGGGGATCTGTTTTTT.

CDR3 residues: CASSRSSSSGANVLTF. CDR3 in DNA: TGTGCCAGCAGCCGGTCCAGCAGCTCTGGGGCCAACGTCCTGACTTTC. V is TRBV7-2 and J is TRBJ2-6; unclear D gene. Trimming pared 5 bases from V and 0 bases from J, leaving 11 bases between. The germline V gene encodes CDR1 SGHTA and CDR2 FQGNSA. The CDR3 has 16 residues.

This clonotype showed up just a few times. The rearrangement links TRBV3-1 to TRBJ2-3; 16 bases map to TRBD2. Germline loops: CDR1 LGHDT, CDR2 YNNKEL (reference sequence). The trim removed 4 bases at V and 2 bases at J, leaving 12 bases unmatched. The CDR3 consists of 20 residues. The CDR3 coding sequence is TGTGCCAGCAGCCCCACTACCGGGACTAGCGGGGGGGAATTCACAGATACGCAGTATTTT. The encoded protein is CASSPTTGTSGGEFTDTQYF.

This clonotype turned up a few times. The chain has TRBV11-2 and TRBJ2-3, with 7 positions matching TRBD2. The trim removed 3 bases at V and 1 base at J, leaving 13 bases unmatched. CDR1 is SGHAT and CDR2 is FQNNGV in the germline V gene. The CDR3 spans 18 residues. CDR3 residues: CASSFLRFGGSGTDTQYF. The CDR3 nucleotides are TGTGCCAGCAGCTTTCTCAGATTCGGCGGGAGTGGCACAGATACGCAGTATTTT.

CDR3 DNA sequence: TGTGCCAGCAGCGGCCAAAGCCGCCTTTTTGAAGCTTTCTTT. It specifies CASSGQSRLFEAFF. V and J are TRBV28 and TRBJ1-1; D call uncertain. In germline, CDR1 is MDHEN, CDR2 SYDVKM. The CDR3 runs to 14 residues. V dropped 6 bases and J dropped 7 bases, with 18 bases sitting between them.

This chain uses TRBV4-3 with TRBJ2-1, with 13 bases fitting TRBD2. The CDR3 runs 15 residues. J was trimmed by 8 bases and V by 4 bases; bases with no gene match: 5. Germline values: CDR1 LGHNA, CDR2 YSLEER. The CDR3 reads CASSPWTSGSYEQFF. The CDR3 DNA reads as TGCGCCAGCAGCCCCTGGACTAGCGGGAGCTATGAGCAGTTCTTC.

This clonotype was found many times. This chain connects TRBV27 to TRBJ2-1; the D is unclear. The CDR3 runs to 16 residues. The germline gives CDR1 MNHEY, CDR2 SMNVEV (reference sequence). V lost 5 bases and J 5 bases, leaving 19 bases between the germline ends. CDR3 sequence reads: CASSPPLRTLNNEQFF. The CDR3 DNA reads TGTGCCAGCAGTCCCCCCCTGAGGACCCTTAACAATGAGCAGTTCTTC.

This sequence joins TRBV7-9 and TRBJ1-2; TRBD1 is a possible D gene (6 bases). CDR1 SEHNR and CDR2 FQNEAQ come from the germline V gene (reference sequence). The CDR3 has 15 residues. The V end lost 5 bases, the J end lost 2 bases, and 15 bases lay between the germline ends. CDR3 in DNA: TGTGCCAGCAGCCCCTACAGGGCGGGGAACTATGGCTACACCTTC. Translated, it gives CASSPYRAGNYGYTF.

The chain joins TRBV18 to TRBJ1-1, with D maybe TRBD1 (6 bases). The CDR3 length is 14 residues. Germline V gene sequence: CDR1 KGHSH, CDR2 LQKENI. Trimming cost V 3 bases and J 4 bases, with 12 bases left between them. The CDR3 here is CASSPGGGSTEAFF. DNA of the CDR3: TGTGCCAGCTCACCTGGAGGGGGGAGCACTGAAGCTTTCTTT.

In this sample, this clonotype turned up a few times. The chain carries TRBV20-1 and TRBJ1-4; D call uncertain. CDR1 and CDR2 (germline): DFQATT, SNEGSKA (reference sequence). Deletions cut 5 bases from V and 0 bases from J, with 10 bases between. This CDR3 contains 14 residues. The CDR3 coding sequence is TGCAGTGCTCCGGACGGTGCAACTAATGAAAAACTGTTTTTT. Its protein product is CSAPDGATNEKLFF.

This clonotype was observed many times. The chain is built from TRBV12-3 or TRBV12-4 and TRBJ2-1; TRBD2 matches at 10 bases. The V segment lost 7 bases and the J segment 2 bases; nucleotides outside the gene matches: 2. This CDR3 has 14 amino acids. In nucleotides, the CDR3 is TGTGCCAGCACCCTAGCGGGAGCCTACAATGAGCAGTTCTTC. It encodes CASTLAGAYNEQFF.

The table lists this clonotype with a few counts. The chain recombines TRBV29-1 with TRBJ2-7, with 7 positions matching TRBD1. CDR1 and CDR2 (germline): SQVTM, ANQGSEA. This CDR3 contains 11 residues. After removal of 5 bases from V and 6 bases from J, the junction contained 4 bases not matched to a gene. CDR3 sequence (DNA): TGCAGCGTTTCTACAGGGGTCGAGCAGTACTTC. This gives the protein CSVSTGVEQYF.

This clonotype turned up a few times. The CDR3 here is CAWSTSDRTKETQYF. For the CDR3, the DNA is TGTGCCTGGAGTACCTCGGACAGGACAAAAGAGACCCAGTACTTC. The chain carries TRBV30 and TRBJ2-5; 7 bases match TRBD1. V lost 2 bases and J lost 3; bases outside the gene matches: 9. In germline, CDR1 is GTSNPN, CDR2 SVGIG (reference sequence). The CDR3 length is 15 residues.

The chain has TRBV10-3 and TRBJ1-6; 7 positions agree with TRBD1. Germline values: CDR1 ENHRY, CDR2 SYGVKD. The CDR3 is made up of 16 amino acids. With V trimmed by 3 bases and J by 9 bases, 11 bases remained unmatched. CDR3 sequence reads: CAISDHGQAMVSPLHF. CDR3 DNA sequence: TGTGCCATCAGTGACCACGGACAGGCGATGGTTTCACCCCTCCACTTT.

This clonotype was counted between two and nine times. CDR3 DNA: TGTGCCAGCAGTCCTCAGGGGATCTATGGCTACACCTTC. This encodes CASSPQGIYGYTF. The genes are TRBV7-9 and TRBJ1-2, with a tentative D call TRBD1 (6 bases). The CDR3 runs to 13 residues. Trimming cost V 6 bases and J 4 bases, with 12 bases left between them. Per the germline V gene, CDR1 is SEHNR and CDR2 is FQNEAQ (reference sequence). The full variable domain, in which reference TRBV7-9 and TRBJ1-2 provide the parts outside the CDR3, is DTGVSQNPRHKITKRGQNVTFRCDPISEHNRLYWYRQTLGQGPEFLTYFQNEAQLEKSRLLSDRFSAERPKGSFSTLEIQRTEQGDSAMYLCASSPQGIYGYTFGSGTRLTVV.

The gene calls are TRBV6-5 and TRBJ2-3, with D unclear. The CDR3 length is 15 residues. The germline gives CDR1 MNHEY, CDR2 SVGAGI. The germline V and J ends were trimmed by 2 bases and 1 base, with 10 bases remaining between them. The CDR3 nucleotides read TGTGCCAGCAGTTACAGTCAGTGGGGCACAGATACGCAGTATTTT. Protein product: CASSYSQWGTDTQYF.

This clonotype was observed a handful of times. The chain is built from TRBV20-1 and TRBJ2-1; D is unresolved. The germline V and J ends were trimmed by 6 bases and 7 bases, with 25 bases remaining between them. Germline CDR1 is DFQATT and CDR2 is SNEGSKA (reference sequence). The CDR3 length is 16 residues. CDR3 protein: CSAVNPDPGSGNEQFF. Written as DNA, the CDR3 is TGCAGTGCCGTTAACCCGGACCCCGGATCGGGTAATGAGCAGTTCTTC.

The rearrangement uses TRBV5-1 and TRBJ2-1; 10 bases are shared with TRBD2. Trimming cost V 5 bases and J 7 bases; bases outside gene matches: 9. The CDR3 runs 15 residues. Germline V gene sequence: CDR1 SGHRS, CDR2 YFSETQ. CDR3 region: CASSYLAGVENEQFF. CDR3 nucleotides: TGCGCCAGCAGTTATCTAGCGGGAGTGGAGAATGAGCAGTTCTTC. The full variable domain, rest sourced from reference TRBV5-1 and TRBJ2-1, is KAGVTQTPRYLIKTRGQQVTLSCSPISGHRSVSWYQQTPGQGLQFLFEYFSETQRNKGNFPGRFSGRQFSNSRSEMNVSTLELGDSALYLCASSYLAGVENEQFFGPGTRLTVL.

This clonotype has only a few counts. The rearrangement joins TRBV7-9 to TRBJ2-7; perhaps TRBD2 as D (6 bases). The germline V and J ends were trimmed by 5 bases and 3 bases, with 20 bases remaining between them. The CDR3 length is 16 residues. CDR1 and CDR2 (germline): SEHNR, FQNEAQ (reference sequence). The CDR3 DNA reads as TGTGCCAGCAGCCGCGCGTTAGGAGTGGGGGGCTACGAGCAGTACTTC. Amino acid sequence: CASSRALGVGGYEQYF.

Only a few counts were recorded for this clonotype. The chain joins TRBV11-1 to TRBJ2-1; TRBD2 matches at 12 bases. V lost 5 bases to trimming and J lost 0 bases; unmatched junction nucleotides: 11. Germline CDR1 reads SGHAT; CDR2 reads FQDESV (reference sequence). The length of the CDR3 is 19 residues. In DNA form, the CDR3 reads TGTGCCAGCAGCCCTGCGACTAGCGGGGGCCGTAGCTCCTACAATGAGCAGTTCTTC. Translating it yields CASSPATSGGRSSYNEQFF. The entire variable domain, with the rest obtained from reference TRBV11-1 and TRBJ2-1, is as follows: EAEVAQSPRYKITEKSQAVAFWCDPISGHATLYWYRQILGQGPELLVQFQDESVVDDSQLPKDRFSAERLKGVDSTLKIQPAELGDSAMYLCASSPATSGGRSSYNEQFFGPGTRLTVL.

This clonotype was seen more than once but under ten times. This rearrangement joins TRBV20-1 to TRBJ1-1; D not certain. CDR3 size: 10 residues. From germline, CDR1 is DFQATT and CDR2 SNEGSKA (reference sequence). V was pared by 6 bases and J by 10 bases, with 12 bases between. The CDR3 is CSAPHSSAFF. In nucleotides, the CDR3 is TGCAGTGCCCCTCACAGCTCAGCTTTCTTT.